This T cell receptor (beta chain) came from a study of naive and memory T cell subsets. This clonotype occurred many times. Two oligonucleotides, mixed equimolar, formed the beta constant-region primer covering TRBC1 and TRBC2. TCRdb redid the calling of the UMI-ligation and nested PCR reads with MiXCR, one entry per CDR3 protein. This sample has tens of thousands of distinct CDR3 sequences, with about 10% found just once. The CDR3 runs 13 residues. V lost 6 bases and J lost 1; bases outside the gene matches: 5. Germline V gene data show CDR1 as SQVTM and CDR2 as ANQGSEA. The origin of this receptor is a human donor in good health. The chain carries TRBV29-1 and TRBJ1-1; 7 bases are a match to TRBD1. The sample comprised effector memory CD4+ T cells from blood. Documented subset: effector memory, CD45RA- CD27-. The CDR3 reads CSVTGQPNTEAFF. The CDR3 region has the DNA TGCAGCGTGACGGGACAGCCGAACACTGAAGCTTTCTTT.